Below, 29 T cell receptor beta chains from the same sample are listed, as sequenced in a study of regulatory T cells in long-lasting Graves disease. The time point: persistent/refractory GD, antithyroid drugs over 5 years with positive TRAb. Extracted PBMC RNA gave rise to the TCR library. In building TCR beta libraries, iRepertoire HTBI primers were used together with Arm-PCR of CDR3 regions. From the multiplex PCR reads, TCRdb called clonotypes with MiXCR, one entry per CDR3 protein. Here the sample spans 500,000 to 800,000 distinct CDR3 sequences, about 32% being singletons. The sequenced sample was peripheral blood mononuclear cells (PBMCs), obtained when the disease was refractory, from a patient treated with antithyroid drugs. The source of these receptors is a female donor with Graves disease.

The chain is built from TRBV28 and TRBJ2-1; D is perhaps TRBD1 (8 bases). Deletions cut 4 bases from V and 5 bases from J, with 21 bases between. CDR1 MDHEN and CDR2 SYDVKM come from the germline V gene. The CDR3 loop spans 17 amino acids. CDR3 in amino acids: CASSSSPRTGRDNEQFF. As DNA, the CDR3 is TGTGCCAGCAGTTCGTCCCCCCGGACAGGGAGGGACAATGAGCAGTTCTTC. The full variable domain, its missing parts supplied by reference TRBV28 and TRBJ2-1, is DVKVTQSSRYLVKRTGEKVFLECVQDMDHENMFWYRQDPGLGLRLIYFSYDVKMKEKGDIPEGYSVSREKKERFSLILESASTNQTSMYLCASSSSPRTGRDNEQFFGPGTRLTVL.

This clonotype occurred a few times. The J gene is TRBJ1-2, the V gene TRBV20-1, with a weak D call TRBD1 (5 bases). The V gene's germline CDR1 is DFQATT and CDR2 SNEGSKA (reference sequence). The V end was cut by 6 bases, the J end by 8 bases, with 16 bases between. The CDR3 is made up of 12 amino acids. CDR3 protein: CSARPQGYGYTF. CDR3 in DNA: TGCAGTGCCCGCCCCCAGGGATACGGCTACACCTTC.

The J gene is TRBJ1-5, the V gene TRBV6-1; unclear D gene. With 8 bases removed from V and 0 bases from J, the gap between germline ends came to 11 bases. Per the germline V gene, CDR1 is MNHNS and CDR2 is SASEGT. This CDR3 has 14 residues. CDR3 amino acids: CASWKEVSNQPQHF. CDR3 nucleotides: TGTGCCAGCTGGAAAGAGGTTAGCAATCAGCCCCAGCATTTT.

V is TRBV11-2 and J is TRBJ2-1; perhaps TRBD2 as D (5 bases). V gave up 0 bases and J gave up 6 bases, with 9 bases separating them. This CDR3 has 14 amino acids. Germline V gene lookup returns CDR1 SGHAT and CDR2 FQNNGV. The DNA of the CDR3 is TGTGCCAGCAGCTTAGATTTGGACTCCAATGAGCAGTTCTTC. It specifies CASSLDLDSNEQFF.

This clonotype occurred a few times. The DNA of the CDR3 is TGTGCCAGCAGTTACAGGGGGGGCACAGATACGCAGTATTTT. Its translation is CASSYRGGTDTQYF. The chain couples TRBV6-2 or TRBV6-3 to TRBJ2-3, with D perhaps TRBD1 or TRBD2 (6 bases each). Germline V lookup: CDR1 MNHEY, CDR2 SVGEGT. With 2 bases removed from V and 1 base from J, the gap between germline ends came to 7 bases. The CDR3 consists of 14 residues.

There are many counts of this clonotype. The V gene is TRBV28, the J gene TRBJ1-4, with no clear D. Germline V lookup: CDR1 MDHEN, CDR2 SYDVKM. CDR3 length: 14 amino acids. Trimming stripped 5 bases from V and 8 bases from J, with 15 bases between. The CDR3 DNA reads as TGTGCCAGCAGTCTTATGGCGGGGATAGAAAAACTGTTTTTT. Its protein product is CASSLMAGIEKLFF.

The V call is TRBV6-2 or TRBV6-3, the J call TRBJ2-7; D might be TRBD2 (6 bases). Germline CDR1 and CDR2: MNHEY and SVGEGT. The CDR3 runs to 15 residues. V dropped 6 bases and J dropped 0 bases, with 15 bases sitting between them. Here the CDR3 DNA reads TGTGCCAGCAGCGCCTCTAGCGTTGCCTCCTACGAGCAGTACTTC. It encodes CASSASSVASYEQYF.

The V and J genes are TRBV6-1 and TRBJ1-2; perhaps TRBD1 as D (5 bases). CDR1 is MNHNS, CDR2 SASEGT, per germline. Trimming pared 7 bases from V and 4 bases from J, leaving 10 bases between. This CDR3 region has 12 residues. The CDR3 is CASNTDSYGYTF. The CDR3 coding sequence is TGTGCCAGCAACACTGACAGCTATGGCTACACCTTC.

In its sample, this clonotype was seen many times. This rearrangement joins TRBV11-2 to TRBJ2-7; either TRBD1 or TRBD2 may supply D (5 bases each). Trimming cost V 5 bases and J 7 bases, with 12 bases left between them. Germline-derived CDR1 and CDR2 are SGHAT and FQNNGV. The CDR3 covers 12 residues. The CDR3 here is CASSPFWGEQYF. The CDR3, as DNA: TGTGCCAGCAGCCCTTTCTGGGGGGAGCAGTACTTC. Complete variable domain (other parts from reference TRBV11-2 and TRBJ2-7): EAGVAQSPRYKIIEKRQSVAFWCNPISGHATLYWYQQILGQGPKLLIQFQNNGVVDDSQLPKDRFSAERLKGVDSTLKIQPAKLEDSAVYLCASSPFWGEQYFGPGTRLTVT.

The V gene is TRBV10-3, the J gene TRBJ2-7; perhaps D is TRBD1 or TRBD2 (5 bases each). Germline V CDR1 and CDR2: ENHRY, SYGVKD. The CDR3 sequence is 14 residues long. V was cut by 6 bases and J by 0 bases, with 12 bases left in between. The CDR3 nucleotides are TGTGCCATCAGGACCCGGGACCACTCCTACGAGCAGTACTTC. It specifies CAIRTRDHSYEQYF.

The V and J genes are TRBV6-5 and TRBJ2-3; no clear D. Germline values: CDR1 MNHEY, CDR2 SVGAGI. The V and J ends lost 0 bases and 3 bases respectively, with 10 bases between them. This CDR3 contains 15 residues. The CDR3 loop is CASSYSFARTDTQYF. CDR3 coding DNA: TGTGCCAGCAGTTACTCGTTTGCTCGTACAGATACGCAGTATTTT.

The CDR3 loop is CSVDWGLNTEAFF. DNA of the CDR3: TGCAGCGTTGATTGGGGACTGAACACTGAAGCTTTCTTT. The rearrangement uses TRBV29-1 and TRBJ1-1; D may be TRBD1 (5 bases). Deletions cut 3 bases from V and 0 bases from J, with 8 bases between. Germline CDR1 is SQVTM and CDR2 is ANQGSEA. The CDR3 consists of 13 residues.

The rearrangement uses TRBV3-1 and TRBJ1-5, with TRBD1 as a possible D gene (6 bases). Germline values: CDR1 LGHDT, CDR2 YNNKEL (reference sequence). Trimming shortened V by 4 bases and J by 7 bases, and 14 bases separated the two germline ends. CDR3 length: 14 amino acids. This CDR3 reads CASSLRGLGQPQHF. The CDR3 DNA reads as TGTGCCAGCAGCCTGCGGGGGCTCGGCCAGCCCCAGCATTTT. The complete variable domain, with remaining parts taken from reference TRBV3-1 and TRBJ1-5, reads DTAVSQTPKYLVTQMGNDKSIKCEQNLGHDTMYWYKQDSKKFLKIMFSYNNKELIINETVPNRFSPKSPDKAHLNLHINSLELGDSAVYFCASSLRGLGQPQHFGDGTRLSIL.

The chain has TRBV30 and TRBJ1-1; D is possibly TRBD1 (5 bases). CDR1 GTSNPN and CDR2 SVGIG come from the germline V gene (reference sequence). This CDR3 comprises 14 residues. Trimming left V 5 bases short and J 1 base short, with 14 bases between. In DNA, the CDR3 is TGTGCCTGGGCGGGGGATGTCTCGAACACTGAAGCTTTCTTT. It codes for CAWAGDVSNTEAFF.

The chain combines TRBV6-1 with TRBJ2-1; 12 positions agree with TRBD2. V was clipped by 3 bases and J by 0 bases; unmatched bases: 3. Germline lookup yields CDR1 MNHNS and CDR2 SASEGT. This CDR3 is built from 17 residues. The CDR3 loop is CASSDLAGGSSYNEQFF. In nucleotides, the CDR3 is TGTGCCAGCAGTGATCTAGCGGGAGGGAGCTCCTACAATGAGCAGTTCTTC.

In its sample, this clonotype was seen once. The V call is TRBV20-1, the J call TRBJ1-6; possibly TRBD1 for D (5 bases). The CDR3 is 15 amino acids. Germline V gene lookup returns CDR1 DFQATT and CDR2 SNEGSKA (reference sequence). V lost 3 bases, J lost 2 bases, and 11 bases lay in between. The CDR3 coding sequence is TGCAGTGCTAGTCCCAGGGCCACCTATAATTCACCCCTCCACTTT. As protein: CSASPRATYNSPLHF.

This clonotype was observed a handful of times. CDR3 DNA sequence: TGCGCCAGCAGCCAAGAGCGGGACAGGGGGGGTCAGCCCCAGCATTTT. It translates to CASSQERDRGGQPQHF. This chain connects TRBV4-1 to TRBJ1-5; 11 bases agree with TRBD1. The germline V gene has CDR1 MGHRA and CDR2 YSYEKL. J lost 6 bases, V lost 0 bases, and 4 bases had no gene match. The CDR3 consists of 16 residues.

This clonotype occurred a few times. The gene calls are TRBV19 and TRBJ1-2; TRBD1 might be the D (5 bases). The CDR3 runs 12 residues. Trimming pared 6 bases from V and 11 bases from J, leaving 16 bases between. From germline, CDR1 is LNHDA and CDR2 SQIVND (reference sequence). The chain's CDR3 is CASSSGQAEYTF. The CDR3 nucleotides read TGTGCCAGTAGCTCGGGGCAGGCGGAGTACACCTTC. Looking up the rest from reference TRBV19 and TRBJ1-2 gives the full variable domain: DGGITQSPKYLFRKEGQNVTLSCEQNLNHDAMYWYRQDPGQGLRLIYYSQIVNDFQKGDIAEGYSVSREKKESFPLTVTSAQKNPTAFYLCASSSGQAEYTFGSGTRLTVV.

This clonotype appeared many times. The chain is built from TRBV28 and TRBJ1-5; no reliable D call. Trimming took 5 bases from V and 3 from J, leaving 11 bases between them. There are 14 residues in the CDR3. CDR1 and CDR2 (germline): MDHEN, SYDVKM. The CDR3 coding sequence is TGTGCCAGCAGTCGCGGACGGAACAATCAGCCCCAGCATTTT. This gives the protein CASSRGRNNQPQHF.

CDR3 coding DNA: TGCGCCAGCAGCCCAGTGAGAGGGGAAGCTTTCTTT. Its translation: CASSPVRGEAFF. The chain recombines TRBV5-1 with TRBJ1-1; D ambiguous. There are 12 residues in the CDR3. The V and J ends lost 4 bases and 8 bases respectively, with 12 bases between them. The germline V gene has CDR1 SGHRS and CDR2 YFSETQ.

This clonotype was seen a handful of times. J is TRBJ2-6 and V is TRBV6-1; a possible D gene is TRBD2 (6 bases). Germline V lookup: CDR1 MNHNS, CDR2 SASEGT. V lost 3 bases and J 0 bases, leaving 12 bases between the germline ends. CDR3 size: 17 residues. CDR3 residues: CASSDMVGGSGANVLTF. CDR3 nucleotides: TGTGCCAGCAGTGATATGGTCGGGGGCTCTGGGGCCAACGTCCTGACTTTC.

The rearrangement links TRBV9 to TRBJ2-7, with TRBD1 identical over 8 bases. V lost 0 bases, J lost 7 bases, and 6 bases stayed unmatched. The CDR3 is 14 amino acids. Germline V CDR1 and CDR2: SGDLS, YYNGEE. This CDR3 reads CASSVGTGMREQYF. The CDR3 region has the DNA TGTGCCAGCAGCGTAGGGACAGGGATGAGGGAGCAGTACTTC. Looking up the rest from reference TRBV9 and TRBJ2-7 gives the full variable domain: DSGVTQTPKHLITATGQRVTLRCSPRSGDLSVYWYQQSLDQGLQFLIQYYNGEERAKGNILERFSAQQFPDLHSELNLSSLELGDSALYFCASSVGTGMREQYFGPGTRLTVT.

There are many counts of this clonotype. The chain uses TRBV28 and TRBJ1-1; D not resolved. Trimming removed 2 bases at V and 4 bases at J, with 8 bases between. Germline V gene lookup returns CDR1 MDHEN and CDR2 SYDVKM. The CDR3 sequence is 13 residues long. Here the CDR3 DNA reads TGTGCCAGCAGTTTAGCCCACCCCACTGAAGCTTTCTTT. As protein: CASSLAHPTEAFF.

This clonotype was found many times. The chain employs TRBV11-2 and TRBJ2-7; 10 bases line up with TRBD1. Trimming cost V 0 bases and J 4 bases; bases outside gene matches: 6. The CDR3 contains 16 residues. From germline, CDR1 is SGHAT and CDR2 FQNNGV. CDR3 sequence (DNA): TGTGCCAGCAGCTTAGATCCCGGGACAGGGGTTTACGAGCAGTACTTC. Translation gives CASSLDPGTGVYEQYF.

This clonotype was found once. This sequence joins TRBV6-1 and TRBJ2-2; TRBD2 aligns across 10 bases. Germline assignment: CDR1 MNHNS and CDR2 SASEGT. This CDR3 has 16 amino acids. The J segment lost 4 bases and the V segment lost 8 bases, leaving 10 bases of the junction unmatched. The CDR3 bases are TGTGCCAGCTACCTTCATAGCGGGAGGAGCACCGGGGAGCTGTTTTTT. Its protein product is CASYLHSGRSTGELFF.

This clonotype was seen a few times. This rearrangement joins TRBV20-1 to TRBJ2-5, with D hard to call. Looked up from germline, CDR1 is DFQATT and CDR2 is SNEGSKA (reference sequence). The CDR3 has 11 residues. V was clipped by 3 bases and J by 5 bases, with 7 bases between them. The CDR3 bases are TGCAGTGCTAGTTATGGCGAGACCCAGTACTTC. Its protein product is CSASYGETQYF.

The chain joins TRBV14 to TRBJ1-4, with 9 bases fitting TRBD1. Germline CDR1 reads SGHDN; CDR2 reads FVKESK. The CDR3 loop spans 15 amino acids. The V gene end was trimmed by 4 bases and the J gene end by 8 bases; junction bases not matched to a gene: 8. The CDR3 sequence: CASSRLGQGSEKLFF. For the CDR3, the DNA is TGTGCCAGCAGCCGACTGGGACAGGGAAGCGAAAAACTGTTTTTT.

The chain couples TRBV5-1 to TRBJ2-6; no clear D gene. Germline V gene lookup returns CDR1 SGHRS and CDR2 YFSETQ. The length of the CDR3 is 17 residues. The ends were cut back, 0 bases at V and 0 bases at J, with 10 bases in the middle. This CDR3 reads CASSLGGPSSGANVLTF. The DNA of the CDR3 is TGCGCCAGCAGCTTGGGGGGTCCGAGCTCTGGGGCCAACGTCCTGACTTTC.

The rearrangement links TRBV4-1 to TRBJ2-7; tentatively, D is TRBD1 or TRBD2 (5 bases each). With 0 bases removed from V and 0 bases from J, the gap between germline ends came to 12 bases. The germline gives CDR1 MGHRA, CDR2 YSYEKL. This CDR3 contains 16 residues. The CDR3 nucleotides are TGCGCCAGCAGCCAAGATGCCGGGGCCAGCTCCTACGAGCAGTACTTC. This sequence encodes CASSQDAGASSYEQYF.